The 27 T cell receptor beta chains below were found in one sample sequenced in a study of patients and donors after allogeneic stem cell transplantation. TCRdb called the RT-PCR reads again in MiXCR, with one record for every CDR3 protein. The table has some 150,000 distinct CDR3 sequences, 37% seen once. Sequencing input: blood, either unsorted or a sorted T cell fraction (not recorded which). All receptors come from a human donor who was either an allogeneic HSCT recipient or a stem cell or donor lymphocyte infusion donor (not recorded which). It is not recorded whose cells these are; they may come from a transplant donor.

In this sample, this clonotype turned up a few times. In DNA, the CDR3 is TGTGCCAGCAGCCCCTTGAGGACCGGGGAGCTGTTTTTT. As protein: CASSPLRTGELFF. The genes are TRBV7-8 and TRBJ2-2; D unclear. V lost 5 bases, J lost 5 bases, and 9 bases lay in between. CDR1 and CDR2 from the germline V gene are SGHVS and FQNEAQ. This CDR3 region has 13 residues.

There are a few counts of this clonotype. This chain joins TRBV6-5 and TRBJ1-1, with D perhaps TRBD1 (6 bases). Germline lookup yields CDR1 MNHEY and CDR2 SVGAGI. Between the trimmed V and J ends, which lost 0 bases and 4 bases, there was a span of 18 bases. This CDR3 region has 17 residues. CDR3: CASSYSAGVPKGTEAFF. The DNA of the CDR3 is TGTGCCAGCAGTTACTCAGCAGGGGTCCCTAAGGGCACTGAAGCTTTCTTT.

The rearrangement joins TRBV21-1 to TRBJ1-4; the listed D gene, TRBD1, was not tested against the DNA. TRBV21-1 is flagged as a pseudogene. This CDR3 has 16 amino acids. Here the CDR3 DNA reads TGTGCCAGCAGCAAAGGGGACACCCCAACTAATGAAAAACTGTTTTTT. Translated: CASSKGDTPTNEKLFF.

This sequence joins TRBV10-3 and TRBJ2-2; 12 nucleotides align to TRBD2. Germline CDR1 is ENHRY and CDR2 is SYGVKD. CDR3 length equals 18 residues. J gave up 0 bases and V 5 bases, and 7 bases lay outside the gene matches. CDR3 region: CAISNPTSGGSNTGELFF. CDR3 in DNA: TGTGCCATCAGTAACCCGACTAGCGGGGGTTCGAACACCGGGGAGCTGTTTTTT.

The genes are TRBV27 and TRBJ1-2; 7 bases are a match to TRBD1. This CDR3 comprises 14 residues. V was clipped by 5 bases and J by 4 bases; unmatched bases: 7. Germline CDR1 is MNHEY and CDR2 is SMNVEV (reference sequence). The chain's CDR3 is CASSAAGGFYGYTF. DNA for the CDR3: TGTGCCAGCAGTGCGGCAGGGGGGTTCTATGGCTACACCTTC.

The rearrangement joins TRBV24-1 to TRBJ1-2; D is uncertain. The V gene lost 2 bases and the J gene lost 3 bases, with 3 bases spanning the gap. The CDR3 length is 12 residues. Germline CDR1 is KGHDR and CDR2 is SFDVKD. The CDR3 loop is CATSDSDYGYTF. In DNA, the CDR3 is TGTGCCACCAGTGATTCCGACTATGGCTACACCTTC.

V is TRBV27 and J is TRBJ1-1; D call uncertain. The V end lost 3 bases, the J end lost 1 base, and 12 bases lay between the germline ends. The CDR3 is 15 residues long. CDR1 and CDR2 from the germline V gene are MNHEY and SMNVEV (reference sequence). CDR3 residues: CASSLSRAANTEAFF. The CDR3 DNA follows: TGTGCCAGCAGTTTGTCTCGGGCGGCGAACACTGAAGCTTTCTTT.

The rearrangement joins TRBV6-5 to TRBJ1-3; no clear D. Trimming pared 6 bases from V and 0 bases from J, leaving 12 bases between. There are 15 residues in the CDR3. CDR1 and CDR2 from the germline V gene are MNHEY and SVGAGI. The CDR3: CASRALWSSGNTIYF. The CDR3 DNA reads TGTGCCAGCAGAGCCCTTTGGAGCTCTGGAAACACCATATATTTT.

The sample holds a few counts of this clonotype. The chain combines TRBV20-1 with TRBJ1-1; D remains ambiguous. Germline loops: CDR1 DFQATT, CDR2 SNEGSKA (reference sequence). The CDR3 sequence is 14 residues long. V was shortened by 2 bases and J by 2 bases, with 12 bases between the two germline ends. DNA for the CDR3: TGCAGTGCTAGACATGGGGTTGGTAACACTGAAGCTTTCTTT. Translated, it gives CSARHGVGNTEAFF.

The rearrangement links TRBV25-1 to TRBJ1-1; maybe TRBD1 (5 bases). V was shortened by 4 bases and J by 5 bases, with 11 bases between the two germline ends. The CDR3 runs 13 residues. The germline V gene encodes CDR1 MGHDK and CDR2 SYGVNS. In nucleotides, the CDR3 is TGTGCCAGCAGTGGGACGGGGCCTACTGAAGCTTTCTTT. It encodes CASSGTGPTEAFF.

The chain has TRBV2 and TRBJ1-5; the D is unclear. Germline lookup yields CDR1 SNHLY and CDR2 FYNNEI. This CDR3 has 15 residues. With 2 bases removed from V and 2 bases from J, the gap between germline ends came to 10 bases. The CDR3 is CASSERESGNQPQHF. The DNA for the CDR3 is TGTGCCAGCAGTGAAAGGGAGTCAGGCAATCAGCCCCAGCATTTT.

V usage is TRBV28 and J usage is TRBJ1-5; 9 bases match TRBD1. The CDR3 loop spans 14 amino acids. Germline lookup yields CDR1 MDHEN and CDR2 SYDVKM. V dropped 7 bases and J dropped 7; count of bases not matched to a gene: 8. In DNA form, the CDR3 reads TGTGCCAGCAATACACAGGGGGCGAGACAGCCCCAGCATTTT. Translation gives CASNTQGARQPQHF.

This clonotype was found many times. The rearrangement links TRBV29-1 to TRBJ1-2; D unclear. The CDR3 is 12 residues long. The germline V and J ends were trimmed by 2 bases and 4 bases, with 8 bases remaining between them. The V gene's germline CDR1 is SQVTM and CDR2 ANQGSEA. The CDR3 protein is CSVEFRTYGYTF. The CDR3 bases are TGCAGCGTTGAATTTCGGACCTATGGCTACACCTTC.

J is TRBJ1-2 and V is TRBV6-1, with D possibly being TRBD1 (5 bases). Trimming pared 7 bases from V and 4 bases from J, leaving 13 bases between. This CDR3 comprises 13 residues. CDR1 is MNHNS, CDR2 SASEGT, per germline. The CDR3 DNA reads TGTGCCAGCATACGGACGGGGGGCTATGGCTACACCTTC. It translates to CASIRTGGYGYTF.

This clonotype has just a few counts. This chain connects TRBV5-1 to TRBJ2-3, with 15 bases that match TRBD2. CDR3 length: 15 amino acids. CDR1 and CDR2 from the germline V gene are SGHRS and YFSETQ. The ends lost 6 bases at V and 6 bases at J; junction bases unmatched: 5. The DNA of the CDR3 is TGCGCCAGCAACCCGGGACTAGCGGGGGGTGATACGCAGTATTTT. Translated: CASNPGLAGGDTQYF.

This rearrangement joins TRBV2 to TRBJ1-6; D gene unclear. Trimming pared 5 bases from V and 10 bases from J, leaving 12 bases between. CDR3 length: 13 residues. Per germline, CDR1 SNHLY and CDR2 FYNNEI. The CDR3 sequence: CASSQEKLSPLHF. The CDR3 bases are TGTGCCAGCAGTCAGGAAAAGTTGTCACCCCTCCACTTT.

The genes are TRBV7-9 and TRBJ2-1; maybe TRBD2 (7 bases). There are 16 residues in the CDR3. Germline lookup yields CDR1 SEHNR and CDR2 FQNEAQ (reference sequence). Deletions cut 1 base from V and 5 bases from J, with 15 bases between. The CDR3 DNA sequence: TGTGCCAGCAGCTTAGGTCGGCGGGGGACAAACAATGAGCAGTTCTTC. Protein product: CASSLGRRGTNNEQFF.

This clonotype was detected a few times. The V gene is TRBV21-1, the J gene TRBJ1-1; the table's D gene call, TRBD1, was not cross checked with the DNA. TRBV21-1 is recorded as a pseudogene. This CDR3 has 15 residues. The CDR3 sequence: CASSNEEGTNTEAFF. CDR3 nucleotide sequence: TGTGCCAGCAGCAATGAAGAGGGGACGAACACTGAAGCTTTCTTT.

This clonotype was counted between two and nine times. The rearrangement links TRBV12-3 or TRBV12-4 to TRBJ1-5, with unresolved D. CDR3 size: 13 residues. Deletions cut 3 bases from V and 5 bases from J, with 8 bases between. CDR3 sequence (DNA): TGTGCCAGCAGTTTCGGATACTATCAGCCCCAGCATTTT. Its translation: CASSFGYYQPQHF.

The DNA for the CDR3 is TGTGCCAGCACCCCACACCCACTAGCGGGGAGCACAGATACGCAGTATTTT. Encoded protein: CASTPHPLAGSTDTQYF. V is TRBV6-2 or TRBV6-3 and J is TRBJ2-3, with 10 bases matching TRBD2. The CDR3 is made up of 17 amino acids. Trimming at V came to 7 bases and at J to 0 bases, leaving 10 bases not matched to a gene. Per germline, CDR1 MNHEY and CDR2 SVGEGT.

The V call is TRBV24-1, the J call TRBJ2-5; TRBD2 aligns across 7 bases. The germline gives CDR1 KGHDR, CDR2 SFDVKD. Trimming cost V 3 bases and J 1 base; bases outside gene matches: 4. This CDR3 is built from 15 residues. The DNA for the CDR3 is TGTGCCACCAGTGATCCTAGCGGATTCCAAGAGACCCAGTACTTC. It is translated as CATSDPSGFQETQYF.

The chain combines TRBV10-3 with TRBJ2-3; TRBD1 matches 10 bases. Losses at the gene ends were 6 bases for V and 3 bases for J; bases not matched to a gene: 12. The CDR3 is 17 amino acids. The V gene's germline CDR1 is ENHRY and CDR2 SYGVKD. CDR3 nucleotides: TGTGCCATCAGCCGGGACAGGGGACTAACTTTAACAGATACGCAGTATTTT. Translating gives CAISRDRGLTLTDTQYF.

V gene TRBV6-5 combines with J gene TRBJ1-2, with 7 bases that match TRBD1. CDR1 is MNHEY, CDR2 SVGAGI, per germline. The CDR3 is 14 amino acids. The V segment lost 5 bases and the J segment 7 bases; nucleotides outside the gene matches: 10. CDR3 residues: CASSLFRGDPGYTF. The CDR3 nucleotides are TGTGCCAGCAGTCTCTTCAGGGGGGACCCTGGCTACACCTTC.

The sample holds one count of this clonotype. A read error is likely, as this CDR3 ends without the conserved phenylalanine or tryptophan. The chain employs TRBV4-2 and TRBJ1-5, with D perhaps matching TRBD1 (5 bases). Trimming removed 0 bases at V and 3 bases at J, with 12 bases between. The CDR3 totals 16 residues. CDR1 is LGHNA and CDR2 is YNFKEQ in the germline V gene. The CDR3 coding sequence is TGTGCCAGCAGCCAAGATGATAGGGGATACAATCAGCCCCAGCATTTG. Protein product: CASSQDDRGYNQPQHL.

This clonotype was detected a few times. The chain links TRBV4-1 to TRBJ1-2; possibly TRBD1 for D (6 bases). Trimming left V 0 bases short and J 7 bases short, with 18 bases between. The CDR3 runs to 16 residues. Germline values: CDR1 MGHRA, CDR2 YSYEKL. This chain's CDR3 is CASSQEGALLGLGYTF. The CDR3 DNA is TGCGCCAGCAGCCAAGAGGGGGCCCTCTTGGGGCTTGGCTACACCTTC.

The chain employs TRBV27 and TRBJ1-4; TRBD1 is a possible D gene (5 bases). The length of the CDR3 is 14 residues. Looked up from germline, CDR1 is MNHEY and CDR2 is SMNVEV (reference sequence). V lost 6 bases to trimming and J lost 3 bases, with 11 bases between them. The CDR3 loop is CASRQQVSNEKLFF. CDR3 nucleotides: TGTGCCAGCAGACAACAGGTCTCTAATGAAAAACTGTTTTTT. The full variable domain, in which reference TRBV27 and TRBJ1-4 provide the parts outside the CDR3, is EAQVTQNPRYLITVTGKKLTVTCSQNMNHEYMSWYRQDPGLGLRQIYYSMNVEVTDKGDVPEGYKVSRKEKRNFPLILESPSPNQTSLYFCASRQQVSNEKLFFGSGTQLSVL.

This clonotype was counted a single time. The gene calls are TRBV20-1 and TRBJ2-3; TRBD2 aligns across 13 bases. The J segment lost 5 bases and the V segment lost 6 bases, leaving 8 bases of the junction unmatched. The CDR3 extends over 15 amino acids. CDR1 and CDR2 (germline): DFQATT, SNEGSKA (reference sequence). The CDR3 sequence: CSARTSGGARDTQYF. The CDR3 nucleotides are TGCAGTGCGAGAACTAGCGGGGGGGCCAGAGATACGCAGTATTTT.